This T cell receptor beta chain was sequenced for a study of control samples from healthy donors and cancer patients. TCRdb keeps only in-frame clones here, not all; method: immunoSEQ multiplex PCR. The sample holds about 160,000 clones, 80% to 90% seen once. V lost 6 bases, J lost 8 bases, and 16 bases lay in between. This CDR3 region has 13 residues. V and J are TRBV12-3 or TRBV12-4 and TRBJ1-2; the D gene is possibly TRBD1 (5 bases). This TCR was sampled from a man aged 30 to 39 in good health. The specimen sequenced was blood. The CDR3 region is CASSPREGRGYTF. Written as DNA, the CDR3 is TGTGCCAGCAGCCCCAGGGAAGGGAGAGGCTACACCTTC.